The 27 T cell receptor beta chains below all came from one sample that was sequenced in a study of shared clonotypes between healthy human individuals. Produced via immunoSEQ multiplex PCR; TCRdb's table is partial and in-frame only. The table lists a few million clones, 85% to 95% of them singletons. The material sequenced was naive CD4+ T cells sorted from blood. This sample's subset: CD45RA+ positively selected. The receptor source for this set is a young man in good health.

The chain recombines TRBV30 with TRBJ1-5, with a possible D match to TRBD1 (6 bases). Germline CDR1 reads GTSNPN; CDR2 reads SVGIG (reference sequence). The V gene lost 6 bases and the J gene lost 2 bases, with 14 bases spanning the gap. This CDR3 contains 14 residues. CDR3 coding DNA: TGTGCCTGCCAGGGGCCGGGAGGCAATCAGCCCCAGCATTTT. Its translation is CACQGPGGNQPQHF.

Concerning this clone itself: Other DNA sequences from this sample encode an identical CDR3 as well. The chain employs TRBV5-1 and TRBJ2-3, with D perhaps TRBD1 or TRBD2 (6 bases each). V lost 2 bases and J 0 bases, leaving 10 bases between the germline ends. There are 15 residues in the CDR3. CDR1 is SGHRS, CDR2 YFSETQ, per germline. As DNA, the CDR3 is TGCGCCAGCAGCTTAGGAGGGACAAGCACAGATACGCAGTATTTT. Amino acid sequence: CASSLGGTSTDTQYF. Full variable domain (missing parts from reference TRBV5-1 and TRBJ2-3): KAGVTQTPRYLIKTRGQQVTLSCSPISGHRSVSWYQQTPGQGLQFLFEYFSETQRNKGNFPGRFSGRQFSNSRSEMNVSTLELGDSALYLCASSLGGTSTDTQYFGPGTRLTVL.

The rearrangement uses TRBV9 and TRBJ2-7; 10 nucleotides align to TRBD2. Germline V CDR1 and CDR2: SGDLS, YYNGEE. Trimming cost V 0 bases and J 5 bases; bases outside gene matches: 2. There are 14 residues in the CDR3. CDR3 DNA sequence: TGTGCCAGCAGCGTAGCTAGCGGGAGCGACGAGCAGTACTTC. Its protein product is CASSVASGSDEQYF.

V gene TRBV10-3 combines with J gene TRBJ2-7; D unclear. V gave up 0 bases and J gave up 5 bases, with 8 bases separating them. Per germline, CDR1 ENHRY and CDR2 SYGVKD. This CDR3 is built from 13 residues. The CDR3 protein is CAISESVLDEQYF. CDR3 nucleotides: TGTGCCATCAGTGAGTCCGTGTTGGACGAGCAGTACTTC.

CDR3 DNA: TGTGCCAGCAAAACAGGGGTGGGGCACGGGGAGCTGTTTTTT. This codes for CASKTGVGHGELFF. The V and J genes are TRBV6-5 and TRBJ2-2, with 7 nucleotides matching TRBD1. The V gene end was trimmed by 7 bases and the J gene end by 7 bases; junction bases not matched to a gene: 9. Germline V gene sequence: CDR1 MNHEY, CDR2 SVGAGI. The CDR3 is made up of 14 amino acids.

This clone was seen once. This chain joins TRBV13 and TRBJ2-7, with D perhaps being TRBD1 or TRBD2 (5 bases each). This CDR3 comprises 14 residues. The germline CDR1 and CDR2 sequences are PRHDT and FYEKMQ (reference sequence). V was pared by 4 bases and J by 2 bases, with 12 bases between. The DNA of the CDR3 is TGTGCCAGCAGCTCGACAGCGGACCCCTACGAGCAGTACTTC. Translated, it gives CASSSTADPYEQYF.

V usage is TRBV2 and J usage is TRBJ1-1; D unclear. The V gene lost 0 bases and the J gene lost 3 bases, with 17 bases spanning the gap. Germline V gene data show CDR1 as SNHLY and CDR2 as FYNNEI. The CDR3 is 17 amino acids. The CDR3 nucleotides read TGTGCCAGCAGTGAAGCCCTTTCATTGGCCGACTACACTGAAGCTTTCTTT. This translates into CASSEALSLADYTEAFF.

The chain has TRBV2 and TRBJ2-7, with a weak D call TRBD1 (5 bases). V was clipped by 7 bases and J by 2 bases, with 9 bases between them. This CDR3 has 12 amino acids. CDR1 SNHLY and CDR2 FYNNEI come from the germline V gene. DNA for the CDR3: TGTGCCAGCAAGGGGAATACCTACGAGCAGTACTTC. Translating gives CASKGNTYEQYF.

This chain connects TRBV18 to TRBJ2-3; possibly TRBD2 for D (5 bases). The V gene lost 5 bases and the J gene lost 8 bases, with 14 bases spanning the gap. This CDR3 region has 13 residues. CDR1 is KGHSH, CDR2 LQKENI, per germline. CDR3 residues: CASSVDMAGTQYF. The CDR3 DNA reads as TGTGCCAGCTCAGTCGACATGGCGGGTACGCAGTATTTT.

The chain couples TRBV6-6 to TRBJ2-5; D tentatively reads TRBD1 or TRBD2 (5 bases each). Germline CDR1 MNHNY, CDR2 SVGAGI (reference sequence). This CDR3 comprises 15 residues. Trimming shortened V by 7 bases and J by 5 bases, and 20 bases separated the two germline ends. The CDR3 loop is CASNPMGVPDETQYF. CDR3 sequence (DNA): TGTGCCAGCAACCCGATGGGGGTTCCCGACGAGACCCAGTACTTC.

The CDR3 sequence: CASSTRAGKTDTQYF. In nucleotides, the CDR3 is TGCGCCAGCAGTACCAGGGCAGGGAAGACAGATACGCAGTATTTT. The rearrangement uses TRBV5-1 and TRBJ2-3; tentatively, D is TRBD1 (5 bases). In germline, CDR1 is SGHRS, CDR2 YFSETQ. The CDR3 runs to 15 residues. V was trimmed by 5 bases and J by 3 bases, leaving 16 bases between them.

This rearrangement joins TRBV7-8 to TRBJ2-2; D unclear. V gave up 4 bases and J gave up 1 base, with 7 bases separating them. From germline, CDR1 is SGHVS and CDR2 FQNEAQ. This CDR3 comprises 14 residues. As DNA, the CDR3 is TGTGCCAGCAGCTCTTCTCAGAACACCGGGGAGCTGTTTTTT. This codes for CASSSSQNTGELFF.

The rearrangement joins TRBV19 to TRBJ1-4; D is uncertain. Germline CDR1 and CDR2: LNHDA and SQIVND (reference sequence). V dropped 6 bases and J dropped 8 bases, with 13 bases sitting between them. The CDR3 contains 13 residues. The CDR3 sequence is CASRKPPSEKLFF. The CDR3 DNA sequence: TGTGCCAGTAGAAAGCCCCCCTCGGAAAAACTGTTTTTT.

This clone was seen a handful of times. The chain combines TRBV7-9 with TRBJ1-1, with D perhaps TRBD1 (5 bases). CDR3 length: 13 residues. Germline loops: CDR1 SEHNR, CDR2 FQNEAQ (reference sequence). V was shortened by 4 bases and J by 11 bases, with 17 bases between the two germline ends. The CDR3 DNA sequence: TGTGCCAGCAGCTCGGACAAATTTAACGGGGCTTTCTTT. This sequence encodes CASSSDKFNGAFF.

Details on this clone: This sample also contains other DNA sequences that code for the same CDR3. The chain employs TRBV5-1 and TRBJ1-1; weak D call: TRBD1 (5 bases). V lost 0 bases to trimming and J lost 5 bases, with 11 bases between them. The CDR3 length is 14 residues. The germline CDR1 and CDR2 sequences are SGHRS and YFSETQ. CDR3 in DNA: TGCGCCAGCAGCTTGGCCCTCGGGGGGACTGAAGCTTTCTTT. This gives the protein CASSLALGGTEAFF.

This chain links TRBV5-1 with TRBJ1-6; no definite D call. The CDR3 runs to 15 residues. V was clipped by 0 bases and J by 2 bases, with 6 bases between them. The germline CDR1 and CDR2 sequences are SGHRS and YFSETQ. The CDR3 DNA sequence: TGCGCCAGCAGCTTGGAGTGGGCCTATAATTCACCCCTCCACTTT. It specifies CASSLEWAYNSPLHF.

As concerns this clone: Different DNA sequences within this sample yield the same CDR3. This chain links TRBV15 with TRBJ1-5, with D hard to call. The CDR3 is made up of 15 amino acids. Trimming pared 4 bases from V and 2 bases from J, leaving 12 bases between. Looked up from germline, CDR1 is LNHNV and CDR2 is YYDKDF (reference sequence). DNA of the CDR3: TGTGCCACCAGCACGAGCGGGCAGGGCAATCAGCCCCAGCATTTT. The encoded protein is CATSTSGQGNQPQHF.

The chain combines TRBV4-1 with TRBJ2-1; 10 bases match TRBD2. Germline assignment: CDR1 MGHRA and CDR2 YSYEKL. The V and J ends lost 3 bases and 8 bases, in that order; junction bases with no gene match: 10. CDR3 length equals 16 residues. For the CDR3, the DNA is TGCGCCAGCAGCCAGGAACCGGGACTAGCGTCTGATGAGCAGTTCTTC. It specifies CASSQEPGLASDEQFF.

DNA of the CDR3: TGTGCCAGCAGCTTCGGGACTAGCGGAACAGATACGCAGTATTTT. Translating it yields CASSFGTSGTDTQYF. The chain employs TRBV7-9 and TRBJ2-3; 11 bases match TRBD2. Losses at the gene ends were 3 bases for V and 3 bases for J; bases not matched to a gene: 2. Per germline, CDR1 SEHNR and CDR2 FQNEAQ (reference sequence). This CDR3 is built from 15 residues. Supplemented by reference TRBV7-9 and TRBJ2-3, the full variable domain reads DTGVSQNPRHKITKRGQNVTFRCDPISEHNRLYWYRQTLGQGPEFLTYFQNEAQLEKSRLLSDRFSAERPKGSFSTLEIQRTEQGDSAMYLCASSFGTSGTDTQYFGPGTRLTVL.

The CDR3 region has the DNA TGTGCCAGCTCACTAGCGGGAGGATCGGACTACGAGCAGTACTTC. This translates into CASSLAGGSDYEQYF. The chain combines TRBV18 with TRBJ2-7; 10 positions match TRBD2. V trimming: 4 bases; J trimming: 3 bases; junction bases outside the gene matches: 6. Germline assignment: CDR1 KGHSH and CDR2 LQKENI. This CDR3 has 15 amino acids.

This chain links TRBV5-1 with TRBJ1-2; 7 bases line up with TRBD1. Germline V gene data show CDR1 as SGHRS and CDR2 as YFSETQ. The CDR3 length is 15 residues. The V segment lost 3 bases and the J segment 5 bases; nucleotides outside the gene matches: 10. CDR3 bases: TGCGCCAGCAGCTCATACACAGGGGAAATTTATGGCTACACCTTC. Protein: CASSSYTGEIYGYTF.

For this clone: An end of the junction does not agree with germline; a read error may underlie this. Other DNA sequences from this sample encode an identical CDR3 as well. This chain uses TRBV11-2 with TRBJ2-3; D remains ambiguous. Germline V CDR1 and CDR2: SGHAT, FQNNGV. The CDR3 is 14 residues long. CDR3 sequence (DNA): TGTGCCAGCAGCCTAGAAGGGCTAACAGATACGCAGTATTTT. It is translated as CASSLEGLTDTQYF.

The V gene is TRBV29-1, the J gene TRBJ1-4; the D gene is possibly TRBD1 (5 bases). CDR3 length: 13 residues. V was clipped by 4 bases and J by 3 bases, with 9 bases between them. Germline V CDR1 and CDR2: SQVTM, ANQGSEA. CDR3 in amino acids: CSVVGGSNEKLFF. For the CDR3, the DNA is TGCAGCGTTGTTGGGGGTTCTAATGAAAAACTGTTTTTT.

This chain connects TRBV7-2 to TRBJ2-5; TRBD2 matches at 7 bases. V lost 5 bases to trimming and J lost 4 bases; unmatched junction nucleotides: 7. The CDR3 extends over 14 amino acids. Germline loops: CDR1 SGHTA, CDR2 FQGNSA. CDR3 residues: CASSTVAGAETQYF. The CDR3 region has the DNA TGTGCCAGCAGCACCGTGGCGGGAGCAGAGACCCAGTACTTC.

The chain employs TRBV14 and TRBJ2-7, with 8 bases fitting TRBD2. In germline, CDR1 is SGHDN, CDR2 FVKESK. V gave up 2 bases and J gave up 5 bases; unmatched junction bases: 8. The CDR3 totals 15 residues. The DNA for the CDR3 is TGTGCCAGCAGCCAACCTCGGGGGGGCCAGGACGAGCAGTACTTC. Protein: CASSQPRGGQDEQYF. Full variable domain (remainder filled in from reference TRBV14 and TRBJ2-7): EAGVTQFPSHSVIEKGQTVTLRCDPISGHDNLYWYRRVMGKEIKFLLHFVKESKQDESGMPNNRFLAERTGGTYSTLKVQPAELEDSGVYFCASSQPRGGQDEQYFGPGTRLTVT.

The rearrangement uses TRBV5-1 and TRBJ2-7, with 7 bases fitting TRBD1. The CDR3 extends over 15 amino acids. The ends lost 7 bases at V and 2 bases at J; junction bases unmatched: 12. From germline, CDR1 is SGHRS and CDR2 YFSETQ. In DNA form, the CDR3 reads TGCGCCAGCCGGGACAGTTCGATAGTCGCCTACGAGCAGTACTTC. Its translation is CASRDSSIVAYEQYF.

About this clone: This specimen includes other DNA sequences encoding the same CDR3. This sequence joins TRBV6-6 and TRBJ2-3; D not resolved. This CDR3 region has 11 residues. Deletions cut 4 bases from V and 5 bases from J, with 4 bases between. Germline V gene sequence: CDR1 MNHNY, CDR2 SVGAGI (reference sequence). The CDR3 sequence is CASSLRDTQYF. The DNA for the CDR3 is TGTGCCAGCAGTTTACGAGATACGCAGTATTTT.